This T cell receptor (beta chain) was sequenced in a study of CD8+ T cells in alopecia areata. Whole-study context: Patients in the treated group were given tofacitinib by mouth, 5 to 10 mg twice a day.

Following RNA extraction, reverse transcription yielded cDNA that acted as the sequencing template. Libraries were prepared by immunoSEQ multiplex PCR; TCRdb keeps only in-frame clonotypes and omits some of them. The sample records fewer than 250,000 clones, about three fifths being singletons. Germline CDR1 and CDR2: SQVTM and ANQGSEA. The CDR3 consists of 13 residues. Trimming removed 7 bases at V and 4 bases at J, with 14 bases between. Treatment described: oral pan-JAK inhibitor, 5-10 mg twice daily. The V call is TRBV29-1, the J call TRBJ1-5, with a possible D match to TRBD1 (5 bases). The material was CD4+ T cells sorted from blood, obtained at week 24, from a patient treated with tofacitinib. The clonotype comes from a human donor with alopecia areata. This CDR3 reads CSAANGGNQPQHF. CDR3 DNA sequence: TGCAGCGCTGCGAACGGGGGGAATCAGCCCCAGCATTTT.